The T cell receptor beta chain described here comes from a study of the immune and genomic landscape of osteosarcoma. Points from the study as a whole: Immune-hot C3 tumors showed higher but still low clonality than cold C1. Five repertoires, each under 100 clonotypes, were dominated by one hyperexpanded clone. Reference clonality came from outside normal skin and healthy blood, not matched tissue.

The CDR3 has 15 amino acids. V dropped 6 bases and J dropped 1; count of bases not matched to a gene: 8. Germline-derived CDR1 and CDR2 are MNHNS and SASEGT. This clone was counted a single time. Its antigen remains unidentified. Sequenced by immunoSEQ multiplex PCR; TCRdb stores in-frame clones only, minus some. The sample holds 700 to 1,000 clones; under 70% are singletons and the top ten take 30% to 40%. Osteosarcoma specimens were post-treatment primary, local recurrence and metastasis tumors from poor-prognosis patients. The chain employs TRBV6-1 and TRBJ1-1, with 7 positions matching TRBD1. Source material: primary tumor tissue from the humerus. The clonotype comes from a woman aged 70-85 years with osteosarcoma. CDR3 residues: CASSLQGWGNTEAFF. Here the CDR3 DNA reads TGTGCCAGCAGCTTACAGGGGTGGGGGAACACTGAAGCTTTCTTT.